A selection of T cell receptor beta chains follows, all from one sample in a study of neurological immune-mediated disorders. MiXCR, run by TCRdb on the 5' RACE reads, gives a single entry per CDR3 protein. The profile covers under 100,000 distinct CDR3 sequences, with about 13% appearing a single time and 5% taken by the ten largest. The material sequenced was PBMCs. These receptor sequences come from a female donor with HTLV-1-associated myelopathy (HAM/TSP). Both conserved end residues are part of each CDR3. A D gene is named only where the DNA matches it firmly. Some rows have no size entry. The others give once, few or many, or a class for an expanded clone.

J gene: TRBJ2-1; clone size: few; CDR3 length: 15; D gene: TRBD2; V gene: TRBV2; CDR3 protein: CASMDGTSGYNEQFF; CDR3 DNA: TGTGCCAGCATGGATGGGACTAGCGGATACAATGAGCAGTTCTTC
J gene: TRBJ2-7; clone size: many; CDR3 length: 12; D gene: -; V gene: TRBV9; CDR3 protein: CASSVERGEQYF; CDR3 DNA: TGTGCCAGCAGCGTAGAAAGGGGCGAGCAGTACTTC
J gene: TRBJ2-1; clone size: many; CDR3 length: 13; D gene: -; V gene: TRBV12-3/TRBV12-4; CDR3 protein: CASSDRTVNEQFF; CDR3 DNA: TGTGCCAGCAGTGATCGGACTGTAAATGAGCAGTTCTTC
J gene: TRBJ2-1; clone size: many; CDR3 length: 15; D gene: TRBD1; V gene: TRBV7-2; CDR3 protein: CASSSRDRRYNEQFF; CDR3 DNA: TGTGCCAGCTCTTCCCGGGACAGACGTTACAATGAGCAGTTCTTC
J gene: TRBJ2-4; clone size: many; CDR3 length: 14; D gene: -; V gene: TRBV28; CDR3 protein: CASKTGGAKNIQYF; CDR3 DNA: TGTGCCAGCAAGACTGGAGGGGCCAAAAACATTCAGTACTTC
J gene: TRBJ1-1; clone size: many; CDR3 length: 15; D gene: -; V gene: TRBV5-1; CDR3 protein: CASSLVGRGNTEAFF; CDR3 DNA: TGCGCCAGCAGCTTGGTCGGAAGGGGGAACACTGAAGCTTTCTTT
J gene: TRBJ1-2; clone size: many; CDR3 length: 14; D gene: -; V gene: TRBV20-1; CDR3 protein: CSARDPQGSYGYTF; CDR3 DNA: TGCAGTGCTAGAGACCCACAGGGCAGCTATGGCTACACCTTC
J gene: TRBJ1-3; clone size: many; CDR3 length: 17; D gene: TRBD1; V gene: TRBV5-1; CDR3 protein: CASSLSGQLNSGNTIYF; CDR3 DNA: TGCGCCAGCAGCTTGTCGGGACAGCTAAACTCTGGAAACACCATATATTTT
J gene: TRBJ2-1; clone size: many; CDR3 length: 14; D gene: -; V gene: TRBV9; CDR3 protein: CASSPPGGGNEQFF; CDR3 DNA: TGTGCCAGCAGCCCACCAGGGGGGGGTAATGAGCAGTTCTTC
J gene: TRBJ2-6; clone size: many; CDR3 length: 17; D gene: -; V gene: TRBV6-6; CDR3 protein: CASSPRREGPGANVLTF; CDR3 DNA: TGTGCCAGCAGTCCGAGACGCGAAGGGCCTGGGGCCAACGTCCTGACTTTC
J gene: TRBJ1-1; clone size: many; CDR3 length: 19; D gene: -; V gene: TRBV21-1; CDR3 protein: CASSPITRGREGRGTEAFF; CDR3 DNA: TGTGCCAGCAGCCCGATCACAAGGGGCAGGGAAGGTCGCGGCACTGAAGCTTTCTTT
J gene: TRBJ2-6; clone size: many; CDR3 length: 15; D gene: -; V gene: TRBV12-3/TRBV12-4; CDR3 protein: CASRFGTSGANVLTF; CDR3 DNA: TGTGCCAGCAGGTTTGGGACGTCTGGGGCCAACGTCCTGACTTTC
J gene: TRBJ2-2; clone size: many; CDR3 length: 15; D gene: TRBD1; V gene: TRBV5-1; CDR3 protein: CASSGGQGGTGELFF; CDR3 DNA: TGCGCCAGCAGCGGGGGACAGGGTGGAACCGGGGAGCTGTTTTTT
J gene: TRBJ2-7; clone size: many; CDR3 length: 15; D gene: TRBD2; V gene: TRBV7-6; CDR3 protein: CASSLGGGSSYEQYF; CDR3 DNA: TGTGCCAGCAGCTTAGGCGGGGGGTCCTCCTACGAGCAGTACTTC
J gene: TRBJ2-3; clone size: many; CDR3 length: 16; D gene: TRBD1; V gene: TRBV12-3/TRBV12-4; CDR3 protein: CASSSGERGRLDTQYF; CDR3 DNA: TGTGCCAGCAGTTCCGGCGAGAGGGGGCGCCTAGATACGCAGTATTTT
J gene: TRBJ1-5; clone size: -; CDR3 length: 18; D gene: -; V gene: TRBV12-3/TRBV12-4; CDR3 protein: CASSFRLAGGRAGQPQHF; CDR3 DNA: TGTGCCAGCAGTTTTAGGCTGGCGGGGGGAAGGGCTGGGCAGCCCCAGCATTTT
J gene: TRBJ2-2; clone size: -; CDR3 length: 11; D gene: -; V gene: TRBV7-9; CDR3 protein: CASSIAWELYF; CDR3 DNA: TGTGCCAGCAGCATAGCCTGGGAGCTGTATTTT
J gene: TRBJ2-5; clone size: many; CDR3 length: 15; D gene: -; V gene: TRBV4-1; CDR3 protein: CASSQDRMAGETQYF; CDR3 DNA: TGCGCCAGCAGCCAAGATCGGATGGCAGGAGAGACCCAGTACTTC
J gene: TRBJ2-3; clone size: many; CDR3 length: 14; D gene: -; V gene: TRBV24-1; CDR3 protein: CATSLSANADTQYF; CDR3 DNA: TGTGCCACCAGTCTATCGGCGAACGCAGATACGCAGTATTTT
J gene: TRBJ2-3; clone size: many; CDR3 length: 16; D gene: -; V gene: TRBV5-5; CDR3 protein: CASSFFRGEVTDTQYF; CDR3 DNA: TGTGCCAGCAGCTTCTTTCGGGGAGAGGTCACAGATACGCAGTATTTT
J gene: TRBJ2-7; clone size: many; CDR3 length: 12; D gene: TRBD1; V gene: TRBV28; CDR3 protein: CASRQQGLEQYF; CDR3 DNA: TGTGCCAGCAGACAACAGGGGCTCGAGCAGTACTTC
J gene: TRBJ1-1; clone size: many; CDR3 length: 15; D gene: TRBD1; V gene: TRBV5-1; CDR3 protein: CASSSGQTTNTEAFF; CDR3 DNA: TGCGCCAGCAGCTCGGGACAGACGACTAACACTGAAGCTTTCTTT
J gene: TRBJ2-6; clone size: -; CDR3 length: 16; D gene: TRBD1; V gene: TRBV6-1; CDR3 protein: CASQQTGNSGANVLTF; CDR3 DNA: TGTGCCAGCCAACAGACAGGGAACTCTGGGGCCAACGTCCTGACTTTC
J gene: TRBJ2-5; clone size: many; CDR3 length: 16; D gene: TRBD2; V gene: TRBV18; CDR3 protein: CASSLMASGLQETQYF; CDR3 DNA: TGTGCCAGCTCACTCATGGCTAGCGGCCTTCAAGAGACCCAGTACTTC
J gene: TRBJ2-3; clone size: many; CDR3 length: 15; D gene: TRBD2; V gene: TRBV3-1; CDR3 protein: CASSQELAGLDTQYF; CDR3 DNA: TGTGCCAGCAGCCAAGAACTAGCGGGTCTAGATACGCAGTATTTT